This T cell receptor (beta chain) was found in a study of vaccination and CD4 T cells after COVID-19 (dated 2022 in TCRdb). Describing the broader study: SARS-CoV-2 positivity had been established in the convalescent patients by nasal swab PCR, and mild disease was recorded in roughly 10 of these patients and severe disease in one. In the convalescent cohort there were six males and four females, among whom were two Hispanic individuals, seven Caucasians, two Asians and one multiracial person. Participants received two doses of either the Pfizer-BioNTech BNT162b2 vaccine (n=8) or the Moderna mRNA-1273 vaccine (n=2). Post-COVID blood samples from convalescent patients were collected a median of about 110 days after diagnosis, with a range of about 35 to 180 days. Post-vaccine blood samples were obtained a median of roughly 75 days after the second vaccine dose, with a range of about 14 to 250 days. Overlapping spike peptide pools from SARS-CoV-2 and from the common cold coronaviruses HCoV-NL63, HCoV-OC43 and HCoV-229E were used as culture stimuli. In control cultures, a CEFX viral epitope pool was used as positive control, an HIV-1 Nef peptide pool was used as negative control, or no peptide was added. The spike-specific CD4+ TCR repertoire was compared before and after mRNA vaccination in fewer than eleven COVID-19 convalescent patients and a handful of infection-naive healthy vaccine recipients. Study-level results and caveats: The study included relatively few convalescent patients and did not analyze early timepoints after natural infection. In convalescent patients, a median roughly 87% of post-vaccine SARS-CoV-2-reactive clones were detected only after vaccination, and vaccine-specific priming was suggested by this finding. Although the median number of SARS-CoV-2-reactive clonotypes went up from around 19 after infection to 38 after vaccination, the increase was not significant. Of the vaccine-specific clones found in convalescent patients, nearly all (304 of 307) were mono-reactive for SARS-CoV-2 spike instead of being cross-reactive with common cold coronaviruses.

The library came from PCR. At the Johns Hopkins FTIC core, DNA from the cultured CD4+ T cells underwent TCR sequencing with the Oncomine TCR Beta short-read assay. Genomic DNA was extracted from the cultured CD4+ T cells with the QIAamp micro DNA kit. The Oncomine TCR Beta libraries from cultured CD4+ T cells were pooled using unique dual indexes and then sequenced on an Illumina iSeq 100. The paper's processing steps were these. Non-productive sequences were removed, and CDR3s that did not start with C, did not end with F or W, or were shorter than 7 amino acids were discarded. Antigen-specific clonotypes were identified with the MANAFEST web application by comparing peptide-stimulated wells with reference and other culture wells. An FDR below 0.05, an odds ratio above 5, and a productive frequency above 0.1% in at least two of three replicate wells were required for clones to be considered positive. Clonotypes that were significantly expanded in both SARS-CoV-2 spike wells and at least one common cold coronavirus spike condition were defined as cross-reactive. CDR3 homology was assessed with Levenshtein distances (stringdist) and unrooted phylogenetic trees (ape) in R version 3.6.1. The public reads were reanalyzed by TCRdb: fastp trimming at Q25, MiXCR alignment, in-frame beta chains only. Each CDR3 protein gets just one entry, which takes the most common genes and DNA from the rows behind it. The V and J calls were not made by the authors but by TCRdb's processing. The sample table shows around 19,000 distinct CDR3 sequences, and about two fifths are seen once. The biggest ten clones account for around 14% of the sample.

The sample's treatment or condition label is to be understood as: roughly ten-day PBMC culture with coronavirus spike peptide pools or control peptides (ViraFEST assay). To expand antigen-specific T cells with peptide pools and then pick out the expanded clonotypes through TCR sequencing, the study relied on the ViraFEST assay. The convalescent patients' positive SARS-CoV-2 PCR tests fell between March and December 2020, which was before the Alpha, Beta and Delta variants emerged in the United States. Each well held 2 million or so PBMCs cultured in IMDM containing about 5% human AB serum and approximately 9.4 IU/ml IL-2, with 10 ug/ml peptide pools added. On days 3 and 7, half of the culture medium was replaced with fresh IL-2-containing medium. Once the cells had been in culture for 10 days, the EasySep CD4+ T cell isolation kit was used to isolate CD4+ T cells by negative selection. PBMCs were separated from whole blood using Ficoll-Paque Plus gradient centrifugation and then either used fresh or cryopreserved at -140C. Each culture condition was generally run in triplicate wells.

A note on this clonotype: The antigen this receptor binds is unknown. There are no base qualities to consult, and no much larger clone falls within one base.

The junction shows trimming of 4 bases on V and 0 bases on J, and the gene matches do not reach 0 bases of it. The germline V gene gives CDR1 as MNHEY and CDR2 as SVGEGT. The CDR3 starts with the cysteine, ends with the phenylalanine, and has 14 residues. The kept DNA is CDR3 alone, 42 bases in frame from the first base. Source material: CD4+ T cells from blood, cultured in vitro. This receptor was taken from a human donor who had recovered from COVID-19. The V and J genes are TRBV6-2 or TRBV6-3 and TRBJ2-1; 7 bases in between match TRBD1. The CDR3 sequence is CASSWDSSYNEQFF. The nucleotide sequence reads TGTGCCAGCAGTTGGGACAGCTCCTACAATGAGCAGTTCTTC.